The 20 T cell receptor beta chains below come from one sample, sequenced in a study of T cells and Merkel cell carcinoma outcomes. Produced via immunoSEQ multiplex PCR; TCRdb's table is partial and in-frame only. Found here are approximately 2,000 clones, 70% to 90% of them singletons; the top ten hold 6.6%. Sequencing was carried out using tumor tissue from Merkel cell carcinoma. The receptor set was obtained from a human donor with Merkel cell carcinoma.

The CDR3 reads CASSSSSSNYGYTF. The CDR3 DNA sequence: TGTGCCAGCAGCTCAAGCAGCTCTAACTATGGCTACACCTTC. The chain joins TRBV7-9 to TRBJ1-2; D remains unclear. The V and J ends lost 4 bases and 0 bases respectively, with 9 bases between them. The CDR3 is 14 residues long. CDR1 and CDR2 from the germline V gene are SEHNR and FQNEAQ (reference sequence).

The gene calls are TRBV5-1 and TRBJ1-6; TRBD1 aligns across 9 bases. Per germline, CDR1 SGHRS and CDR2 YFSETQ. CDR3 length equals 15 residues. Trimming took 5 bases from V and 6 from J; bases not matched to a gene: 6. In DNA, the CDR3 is TGCGCCAGCAGGAAGACAGGGGGGAGTAATTCACCCCTCCACTTT. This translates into CASRKTGGSNSPLHF.

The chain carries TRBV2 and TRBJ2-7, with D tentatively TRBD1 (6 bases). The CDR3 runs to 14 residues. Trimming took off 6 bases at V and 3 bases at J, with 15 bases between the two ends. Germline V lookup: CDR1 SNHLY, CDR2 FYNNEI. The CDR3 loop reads CASRETGTIYEQYF. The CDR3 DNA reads TGTGCCAGCAGAGAAACAGGGACGATCTACGAGCAGTACTTC.

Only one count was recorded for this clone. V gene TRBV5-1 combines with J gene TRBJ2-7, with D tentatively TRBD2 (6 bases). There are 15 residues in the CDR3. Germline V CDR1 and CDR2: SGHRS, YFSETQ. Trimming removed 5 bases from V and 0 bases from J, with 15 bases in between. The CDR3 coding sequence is TGCGCCAGCAGGATCGGTGCCGGGAGCTCCTACGAGCAGTACTTC. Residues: CASRIGAGSSYEQYF.

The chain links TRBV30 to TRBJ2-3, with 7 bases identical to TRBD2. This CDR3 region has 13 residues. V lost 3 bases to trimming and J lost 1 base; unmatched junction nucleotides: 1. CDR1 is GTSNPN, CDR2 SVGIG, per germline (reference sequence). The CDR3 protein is CAWSLAGTDTQYF. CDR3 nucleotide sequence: TGTGCCTGGAGCCTAGCGGGCACAGATACGCAGTATTTT.

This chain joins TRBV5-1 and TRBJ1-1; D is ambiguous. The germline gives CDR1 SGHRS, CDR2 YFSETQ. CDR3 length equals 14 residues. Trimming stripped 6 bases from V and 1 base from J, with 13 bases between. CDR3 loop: CASNLVGGNTEAFF. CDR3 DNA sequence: TGCGCCAGCAACCTGGTTGGTGGGAACACTGAAGCTTTCTTT.

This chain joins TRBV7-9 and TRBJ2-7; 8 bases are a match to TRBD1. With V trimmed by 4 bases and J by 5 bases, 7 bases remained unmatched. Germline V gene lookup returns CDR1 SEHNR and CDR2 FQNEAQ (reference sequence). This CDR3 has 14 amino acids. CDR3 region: CASSSWTGIHEQYF. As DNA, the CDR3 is TGTGCCAGCAGCTCTTGGACAGGGATCCACGAGCAGTACTTC.

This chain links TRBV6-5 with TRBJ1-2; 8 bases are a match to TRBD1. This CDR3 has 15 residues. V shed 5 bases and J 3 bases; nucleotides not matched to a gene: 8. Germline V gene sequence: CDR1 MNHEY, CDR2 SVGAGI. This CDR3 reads CASSTTDRVYYGYTF. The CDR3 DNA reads TGTGCCAGCAGTACAACGGACAGGGTTTACTATGGCTACACCTTC.

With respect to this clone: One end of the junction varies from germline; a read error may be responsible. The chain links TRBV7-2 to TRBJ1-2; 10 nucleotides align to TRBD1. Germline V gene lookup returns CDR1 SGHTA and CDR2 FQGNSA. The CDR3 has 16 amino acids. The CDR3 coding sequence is TGTGTCAGCCCGATGGGACAGGGGCCCAGTTTCTATGGCTACACCTTC. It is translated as CVSPMGQGPSFYGYTF.

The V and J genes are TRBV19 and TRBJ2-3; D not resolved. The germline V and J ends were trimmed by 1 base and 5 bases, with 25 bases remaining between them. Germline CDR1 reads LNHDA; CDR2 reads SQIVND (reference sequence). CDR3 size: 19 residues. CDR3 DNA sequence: TGTGCCAGTAGTATAGCTCACTTCTGGGAATCATCCCTGCGAGATACGCAGTATTTT. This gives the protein CASSIAHFWESSLRDTQYF. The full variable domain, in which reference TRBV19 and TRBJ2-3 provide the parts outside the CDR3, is DGGITQSPKYLFRKEGQNVTLSCEQNLNHDAMYWYRQDPGQGLRLIYYSQIVNDFQKGDIAEGYSVSREKKESFPLTVTSAQKNPTAFYLCASSIAHFWESSLRDTQYFGPGTRLTVL.

In DNA form, the CDR3 reads TGTGCCAGCAGCATGACTAGCGGGACCTCCTACGAGCAGTACTTC. This translates into CASSMTSGTSYEQYF. The chain links TRBV6-5 to TRBJ2-7, with 11 bases aligning to TRBD2. The CDR3 sequence is 15 residues long. Per the germline V gene, CDR1 is MNHEY and CDR2 is SVGAGI. Losses at the gene ends were 6 bases for V and 0 bases for J; bases not matched to a gene: 4.

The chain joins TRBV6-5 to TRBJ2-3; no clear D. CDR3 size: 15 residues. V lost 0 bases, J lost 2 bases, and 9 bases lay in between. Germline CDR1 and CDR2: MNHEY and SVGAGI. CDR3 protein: CASSYSASSTDTQYF. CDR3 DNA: TGTGCCAGCAGTTACTCCGCATCCTCCACAGATACGCAGTATTTT.

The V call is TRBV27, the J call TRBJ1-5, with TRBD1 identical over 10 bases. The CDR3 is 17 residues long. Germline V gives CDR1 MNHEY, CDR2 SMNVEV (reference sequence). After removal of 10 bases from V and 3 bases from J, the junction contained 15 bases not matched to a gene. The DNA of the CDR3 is TGTGCCACCCGAGGGCTGGGGACAGGGGATCACAATCAGCCCCAGCATTTT. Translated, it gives CATRGLGTGDHNQPQHF.

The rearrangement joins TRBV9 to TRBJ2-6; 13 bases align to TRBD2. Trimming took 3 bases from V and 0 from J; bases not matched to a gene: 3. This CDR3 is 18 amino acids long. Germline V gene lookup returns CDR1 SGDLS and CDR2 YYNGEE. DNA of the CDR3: TGTGCCAGCAGCGAGGGACTAGCGGGGTTCTCTGGGGCCAACGTCCTGACTTTC. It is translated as CASSEGLAGFSGANVLTF.

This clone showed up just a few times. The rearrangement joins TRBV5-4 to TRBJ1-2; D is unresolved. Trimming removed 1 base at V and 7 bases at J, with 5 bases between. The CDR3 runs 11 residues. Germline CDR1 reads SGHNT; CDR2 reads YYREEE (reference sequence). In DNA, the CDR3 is TGTGCCAGCAGCTTGAGGAGTGGCTACACCTTC. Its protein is CASSLRSGYTF.

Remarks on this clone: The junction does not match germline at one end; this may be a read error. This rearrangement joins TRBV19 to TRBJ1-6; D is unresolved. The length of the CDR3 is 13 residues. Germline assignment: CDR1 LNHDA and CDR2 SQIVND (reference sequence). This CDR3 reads CASTRGSDSPLHF. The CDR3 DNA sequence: TGTGCAAGTACCCGGGGATCAGATTCACCCCTCCACTTT.

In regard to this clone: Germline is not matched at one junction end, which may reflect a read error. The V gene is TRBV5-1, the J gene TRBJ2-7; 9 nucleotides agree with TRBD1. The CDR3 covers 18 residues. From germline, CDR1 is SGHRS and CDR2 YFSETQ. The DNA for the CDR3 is TGCGCCAGCAGACCTGGGACAGGGAGGGGAGGCGCCACCTACGAGCAATACTTC. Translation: CASRPGTGRGGATYEQYF.

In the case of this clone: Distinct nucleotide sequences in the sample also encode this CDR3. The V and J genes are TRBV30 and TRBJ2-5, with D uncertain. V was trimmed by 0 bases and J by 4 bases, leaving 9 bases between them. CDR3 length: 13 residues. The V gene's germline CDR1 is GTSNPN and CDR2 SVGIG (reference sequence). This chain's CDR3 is CAWSVRSGETQYF. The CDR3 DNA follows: TGTGCCTGGAGTGTACGTTCCGGAGAGACCCAGTACTTC.

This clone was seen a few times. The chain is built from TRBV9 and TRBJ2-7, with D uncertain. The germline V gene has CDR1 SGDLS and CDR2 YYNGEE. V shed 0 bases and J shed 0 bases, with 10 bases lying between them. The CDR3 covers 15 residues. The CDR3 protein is CASSVGGDSSYEQYF. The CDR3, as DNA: TGTGCCAGCAGCGTAGGTGGGGATAGCTCCTACGAGCAGTACTTC.

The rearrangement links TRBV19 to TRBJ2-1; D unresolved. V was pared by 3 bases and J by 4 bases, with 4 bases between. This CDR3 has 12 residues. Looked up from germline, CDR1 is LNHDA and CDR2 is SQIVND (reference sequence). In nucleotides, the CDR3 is TGTGCCAGTAGTATTAGGTACAATGAGCAGTTCTTC. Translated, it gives CASSIRYNEQFF.